The 17 T cell receptor beta chains below come from one sample, sequenced in a study of PD-1 blockade in classical Hodgkin lymphoma. The patients all showed relapse after autologous stem cell transplantation, while their brentuximab vedotin exposure varied. Profiling relied on immunoSEQ multiplex PCR, and the TCRdb table lists in-frame clones only, not all of them. The table shows more than 140,000 clones, with under 85% occurring only once. The starting material was peripheral blood mononuclear cells (PBMCs), obtained before the second cycle of nivolumab. All receptors come from a human donor with classical Hodgkin lymphoma.

This clone has only one observation. V usage is TRBV29-1 and J usage is TRBJ2-7, with TRBD1 identical over 7 bases. The CDR3 loop spans 15 amino acids. V was clipped by 1 base and J by 1 base; unmatched bases: 7. Germline V CDR1 and CDR2: SQVTM, ANQGSEA. The CDR3: CSVEAPDRSSYEQYF. CDR3 DNA sequence: TGCAGCGTTGAAGCACCGGACAGGTCTTCCTACGAGCAGTACTTC.

V usage is TRBV7-8 and J usage is TRBJ1-2, with TRBD1 matching 10 bases. Germline CDR1 and CDR2: SGHVS and FQNEAQ. The CDR3 length is 14 residues. After removal of 4 bases from V and 3 bases from J, the junction contained 2 bases not matched to a gene. The DNA for the CDR3 is TGTGCCAGCAGCTGGACAGGGGGTCACTATGGCTACACCTTC. It codes for CASSWTGGHYGYTF.

This clone was counted once. The V and J genes are TRBV18 and TRBJ2-2; 9 nucleotides line up with TRBD1. The CDR3 contains 14 residues. J gave up 5 bases and V 6 bases, and 4 bases lay outside the gene matches. Germline-derived CDR1 and CDR2 are KGHSH and LQKENI. Written as DNA, the CDR3 is TGTGCCAGCTCCCGGGACAGGGAGACCGGGGAGCTGTTTTTT. Its translation is CASSRDRETGELFF. Complete variable domain (other parts from reference TRBV18 and TRBJ2-2): NAGVMQNPRHLVRRRGQEARLRCSPMKGHSHVYWYRQLPEEGLKFMVYLQKENIIDESGMPKERFSAEFPKEGPSILRIQQVVRGDSAAYFCASSRDRETGELFFGEGSRLTVL.

The V call is TRBV29-1, the J call TRBJ2-7, with TRBD2 identical over 12 bases. The ends lost 5 bases at V and 4 bases at J; junction bases unmatched: 9. Germline CDR1 reads SQVTM; CDR2 reads ANQGSEA. The CDR3 has 15 amino acids. CDR3 coding DNA: TGCAGCGTTCAGACTAGCGGGAGAAGAAGGTACGAGCAGTACTTC. Amino acids: CSVQTSGRRRYEQYF.

This chain uses TRBV6-5 with TRBJ1-6; D gene unclear. The CDR3 loop spans 16 amino acids. CDR1 MNHEY and CDR2 SVGAGI come from the germline V gene. The V end was cut by 1 base, the J end by 0 bases, with 7 bases between. CDR3 loop: CASSYYGSSYNSPLHF. For the CDR3, the DNA is TGTGCCAGCAGTTACTACGGGAGCTCCTATAATTCACCCCTCCACTTT.

The chain couples TRBV6-5 to TRBJ2-7; tentative D call: TRBD2 (5 bases). V lost 6 bases and J 4 bases, leaving 16 bases between the germline ends. This CDR3 region has 14 residues. In germline, CDR1 is MNHEY, CDR2 SVGAGI. The CDR3 reads CASRRELPLYEQYF. Written as DNA, the CDR3 is TGTGCCAGCAGGAGGGAGCTTCCCCTTTACGAGCAGTACTTC.

This clone was counted only a few times. A junction end diverges from the germline sequence, so it may reflect a read error. This chain connects TRBV18 to TRBJ1-3, with D maybe TRBD1 (5 bases). The CDR3 has 16 residues. Germline V gene lookup returns CDR1 KGHSH and CDR2 LQKENI. Here the CDR3 DNA reads TGTGCCAGCACACCCGCCCAGGGCAGCTCTGGAAACACCATATATTTT. It encodes CASTPAQGSSGNTIYF.

The rearrangement joins TRBV28 to TRBJ2-1, with TRBD2 identical over 7 bases. From germline, CDR1 is MDHEN and CDR2 SYDVKM. V lost 1 base and J lost 4; bases outside the gene matches: 7. The CDR3 extends over 16 amino acids. CDR3 coding DNA: TGTGCCAGCAGTTTATTACGCTCTAGCGGTTACAATGAGCAGTTCTTC. Translated, it gives CASSLLRSSGYNEQFF.

This clone was picked up a small number of times. The chain uses TRBV7-2 and TRBJ1-2, with a weak D call TRBD1 (5 bases). CDR3 length: 15 residues. Germline values: CDR1 SGHTA, CDR2 FQGNSA. Trimming shortened V by 5 bases and J by 8 bases, and 21 bases separated the two germline ends. CDR3 in amino acids: CASSQSGGQGLGYTF. CDR3 nucleotide sequence: TGTGCCAGCAGCCAGTCCGGGGGTCAGGGCTTAGGCTACACCTTC.

The chain joins TRBV6-1 to TRBJ2-3; TRBD2 aligns across 13 bases. J gave up 1 base and V 3 bases, and 7 bases lay outside the gene matches. Germline lookup yields CDR1 MNHNS and CDR2 SASEGT. The CDR3 is 18 residues long. The CDR3 here is CASSDPRTSGGGTDTQYF. CDR3 DNA sequence: TGTGCCAGCAGTGATCCCAGGACTAGCGGGGGTGGCACAGATACGCAGTATTTT.

As for this clone: This sample also contains other DNA sequences that code for the same CDR3. The rearrangement uses TRBV18 and TRBJ2-7; D is ambiguous. Between the trimmed V and J ends, which lost 2 bases and 3 bases, there was a span of 8 bases. The V gene's germline CDR1 is KGHSH and CDR2 LQKENI. The CDR3 consists of 13 residues. CDR3 sequence (DNA): TGTGCCAGCTCACCAGGGCAGGACTACGAGCAGTACTTC. Translation gives CASSPGQDYEQYF.

This chain connects TRBV6-1 to TRBJ1-2, with 7 bases identical to TRBD1. Germline-derived CDR1 and CDR2 are MNHNS and SASEGT. Trimming cost V 8 bases and J 3 bases; bases outside gene matches: 12. The CDR3 runs 15 residues. DNA for the CDR3: TGTGCCAGCCGCCCACCCGGGACAGCATACTATGGCTACACCTTC. Amino acids: CASRPPGTAYYGYTF.

The chain has TRBV18 and TRBJ2-5; D ambiguous. Trimming left V 3 bases short and J 4 bases short, with 12 bases between. The CDR3 contains 14 residues. Germline V lookup: CDR1 KGHSH, CDR2 LQKENI. For the CDR3, the DNA is TGTGCCAGCTCACCCGGTAGGGCTGGAGAGACCCAGTACTTC. This gives the protein CASSPGRAGETQYF.

This rearrangement joins TRBV6-6 to TRBJ2-3; D unclear. The CDR3 loop spans 14 amino acids. CDR1 is MNHNY and CDR2 is SVGAGI in the germline V gene (reference sequence). With 8 bases removed from V and 5 bases from J, the gap between germline ends came to 17 bases. CDR3 in amino acids: CASRSGSRRDTQYF. The CDR3 coding sequence is TGTGCCAGCCGTTCCGGGTCGCGGCGAGATACGCAGTATTTT.

V usage is TRBV5-4 and J usage is TRBJ2-7; 15 bases agree with TRBD2. Trimming at V came to 0 bases and at J to 9 bases, leaving 7 bases not matched to a gene. This CDR3 is built from 16 residues. Germline lookup yields CDR1 SGHNT and CDR2 YYREEE (reference sequence). This chain's CDR3 is CASSLGGLAGGPGQYF. The DNA for the CDR3 is TGTGCCAGCAGCTTGGGTGGACTAGCGGGAGGGCCCGGGCAGTACTTC.

This chain connects TRBV5-6 to TRBJ1-4; D perhaps matches TRBD1 (5 bases). The CDR3 length is 19 residues. Germline V lookup: CDR1 SGHDT, CDR2 YYEEEE. Trimming removed 4 bases at V and 4 bases at J, with 26 bases between. CDR3: CASSELASKRGALNEKLFF. The CDR3 DNA follows: TGTGCCAGCAGCGAGCTAGCTTCTAAACGAGGGGCCCTTAATGAAAAACTGTTTTTT.

This clone was seen a single time. The chain links TRBV5-1 to TRBJ2-1, with D uncertain. CDR1 SGHRS and CDR2 YFSETQ come from the germline V gene. Trimming took 2 bases from V and 7 from J, leaving 19 bases between them. CDR3 size: 16 residues. This CDR3 reads CASSFSTGLSLNEQFF. The CDR3 coding sequence is TGCGCCAGCAGCTTCTCTACCGGCCTATCATTAAATGAGCAGTTCTTC.